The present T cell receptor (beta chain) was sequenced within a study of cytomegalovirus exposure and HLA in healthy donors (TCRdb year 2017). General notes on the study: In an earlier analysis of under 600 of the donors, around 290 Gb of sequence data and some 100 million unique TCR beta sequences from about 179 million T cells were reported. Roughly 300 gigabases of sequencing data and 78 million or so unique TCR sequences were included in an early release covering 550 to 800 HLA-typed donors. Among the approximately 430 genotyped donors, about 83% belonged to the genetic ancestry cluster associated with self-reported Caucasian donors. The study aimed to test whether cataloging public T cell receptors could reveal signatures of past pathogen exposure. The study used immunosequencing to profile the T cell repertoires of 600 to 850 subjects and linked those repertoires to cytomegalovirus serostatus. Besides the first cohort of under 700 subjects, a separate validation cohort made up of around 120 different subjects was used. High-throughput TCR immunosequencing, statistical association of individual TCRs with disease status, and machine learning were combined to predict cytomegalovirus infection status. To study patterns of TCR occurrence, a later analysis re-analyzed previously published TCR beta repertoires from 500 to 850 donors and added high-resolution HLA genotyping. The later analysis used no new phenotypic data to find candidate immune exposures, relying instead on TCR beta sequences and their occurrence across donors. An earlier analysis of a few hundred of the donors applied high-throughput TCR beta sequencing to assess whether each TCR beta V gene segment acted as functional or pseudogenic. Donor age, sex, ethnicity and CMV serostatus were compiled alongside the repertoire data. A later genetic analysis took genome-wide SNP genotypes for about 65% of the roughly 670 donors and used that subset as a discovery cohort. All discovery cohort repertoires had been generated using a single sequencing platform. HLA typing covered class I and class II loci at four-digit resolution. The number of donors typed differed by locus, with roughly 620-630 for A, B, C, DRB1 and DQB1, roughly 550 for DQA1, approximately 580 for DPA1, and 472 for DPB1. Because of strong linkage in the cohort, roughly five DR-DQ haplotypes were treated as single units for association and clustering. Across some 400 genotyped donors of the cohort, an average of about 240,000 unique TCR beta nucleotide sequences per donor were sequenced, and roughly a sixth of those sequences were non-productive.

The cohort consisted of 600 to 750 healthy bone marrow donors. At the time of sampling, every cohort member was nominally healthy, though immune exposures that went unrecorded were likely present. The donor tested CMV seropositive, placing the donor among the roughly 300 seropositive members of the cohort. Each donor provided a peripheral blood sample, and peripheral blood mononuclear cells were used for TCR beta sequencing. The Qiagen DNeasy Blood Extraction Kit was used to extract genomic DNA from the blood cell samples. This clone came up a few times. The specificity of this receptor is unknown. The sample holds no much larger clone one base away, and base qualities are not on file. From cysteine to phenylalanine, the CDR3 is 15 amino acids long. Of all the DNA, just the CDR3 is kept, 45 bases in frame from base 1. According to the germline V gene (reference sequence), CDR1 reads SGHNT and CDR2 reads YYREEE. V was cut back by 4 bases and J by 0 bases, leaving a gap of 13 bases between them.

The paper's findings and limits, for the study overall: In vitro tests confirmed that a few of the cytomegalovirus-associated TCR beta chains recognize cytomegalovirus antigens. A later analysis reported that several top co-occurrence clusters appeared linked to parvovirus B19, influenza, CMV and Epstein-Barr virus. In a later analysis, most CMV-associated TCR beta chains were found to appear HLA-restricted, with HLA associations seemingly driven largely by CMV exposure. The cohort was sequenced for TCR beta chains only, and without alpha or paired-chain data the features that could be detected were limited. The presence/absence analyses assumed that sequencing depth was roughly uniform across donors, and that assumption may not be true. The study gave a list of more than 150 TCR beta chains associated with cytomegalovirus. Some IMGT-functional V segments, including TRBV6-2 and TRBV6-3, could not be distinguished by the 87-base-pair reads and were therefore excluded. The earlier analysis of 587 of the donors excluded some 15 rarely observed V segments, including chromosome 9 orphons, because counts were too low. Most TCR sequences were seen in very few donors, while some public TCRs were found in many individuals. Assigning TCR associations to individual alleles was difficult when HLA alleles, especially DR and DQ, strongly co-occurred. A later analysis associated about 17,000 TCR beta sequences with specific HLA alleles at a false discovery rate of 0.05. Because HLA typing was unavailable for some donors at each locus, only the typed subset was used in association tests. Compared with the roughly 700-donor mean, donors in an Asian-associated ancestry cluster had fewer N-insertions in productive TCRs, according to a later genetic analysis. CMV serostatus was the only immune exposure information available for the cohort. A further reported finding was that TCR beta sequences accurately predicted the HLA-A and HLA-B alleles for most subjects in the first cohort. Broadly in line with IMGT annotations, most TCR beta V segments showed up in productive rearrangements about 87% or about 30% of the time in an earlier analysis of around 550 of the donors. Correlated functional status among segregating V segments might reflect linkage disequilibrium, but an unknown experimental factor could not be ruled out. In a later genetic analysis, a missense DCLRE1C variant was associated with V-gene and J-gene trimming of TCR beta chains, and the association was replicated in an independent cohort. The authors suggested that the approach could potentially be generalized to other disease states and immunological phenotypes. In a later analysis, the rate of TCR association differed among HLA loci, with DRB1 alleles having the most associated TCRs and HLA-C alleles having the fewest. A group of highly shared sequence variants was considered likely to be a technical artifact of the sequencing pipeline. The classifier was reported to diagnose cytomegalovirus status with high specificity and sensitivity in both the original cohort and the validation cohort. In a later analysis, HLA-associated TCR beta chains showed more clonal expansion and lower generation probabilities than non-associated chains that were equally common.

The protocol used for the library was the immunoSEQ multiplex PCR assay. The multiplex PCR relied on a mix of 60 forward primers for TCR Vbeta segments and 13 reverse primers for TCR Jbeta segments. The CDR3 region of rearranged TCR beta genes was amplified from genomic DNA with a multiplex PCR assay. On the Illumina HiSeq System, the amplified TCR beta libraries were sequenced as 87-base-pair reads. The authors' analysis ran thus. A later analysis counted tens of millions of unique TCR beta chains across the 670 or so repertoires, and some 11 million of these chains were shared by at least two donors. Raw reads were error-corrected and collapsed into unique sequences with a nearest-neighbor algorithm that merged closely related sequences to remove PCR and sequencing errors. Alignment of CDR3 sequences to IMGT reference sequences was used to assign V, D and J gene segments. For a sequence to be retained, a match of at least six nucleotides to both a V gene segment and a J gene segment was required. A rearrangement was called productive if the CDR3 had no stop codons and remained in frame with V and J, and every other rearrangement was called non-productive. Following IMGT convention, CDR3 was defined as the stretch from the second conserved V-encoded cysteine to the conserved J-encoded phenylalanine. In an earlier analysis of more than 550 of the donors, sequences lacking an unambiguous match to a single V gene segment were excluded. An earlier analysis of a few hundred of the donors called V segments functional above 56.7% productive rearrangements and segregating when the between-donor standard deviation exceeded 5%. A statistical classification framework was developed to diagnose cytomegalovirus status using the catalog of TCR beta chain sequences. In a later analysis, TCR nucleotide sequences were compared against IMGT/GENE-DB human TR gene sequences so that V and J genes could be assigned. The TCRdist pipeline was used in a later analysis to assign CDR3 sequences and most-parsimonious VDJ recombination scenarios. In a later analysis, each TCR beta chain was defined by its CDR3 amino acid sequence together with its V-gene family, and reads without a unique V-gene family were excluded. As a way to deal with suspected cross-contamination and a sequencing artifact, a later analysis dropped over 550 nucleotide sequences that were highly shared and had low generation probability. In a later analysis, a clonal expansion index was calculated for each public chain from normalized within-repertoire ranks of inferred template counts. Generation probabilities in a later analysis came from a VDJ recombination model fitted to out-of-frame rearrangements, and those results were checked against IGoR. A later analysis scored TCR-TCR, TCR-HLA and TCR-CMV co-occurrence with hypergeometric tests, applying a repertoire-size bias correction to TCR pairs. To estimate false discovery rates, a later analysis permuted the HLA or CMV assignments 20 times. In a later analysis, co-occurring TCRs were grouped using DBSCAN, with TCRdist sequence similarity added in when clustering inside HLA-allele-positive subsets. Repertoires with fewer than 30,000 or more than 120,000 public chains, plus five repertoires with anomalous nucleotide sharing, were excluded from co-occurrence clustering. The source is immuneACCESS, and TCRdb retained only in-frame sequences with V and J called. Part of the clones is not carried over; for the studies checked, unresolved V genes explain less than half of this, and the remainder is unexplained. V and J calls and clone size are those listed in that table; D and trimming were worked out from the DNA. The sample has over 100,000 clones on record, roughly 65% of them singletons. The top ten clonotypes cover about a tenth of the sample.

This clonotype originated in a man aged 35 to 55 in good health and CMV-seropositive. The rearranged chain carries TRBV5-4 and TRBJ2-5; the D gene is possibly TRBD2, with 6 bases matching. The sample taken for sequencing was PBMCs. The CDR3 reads CASSPGVSYQETQYF. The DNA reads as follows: TGTGCCAGCAGCCCGGGAGTCTCGTACCAAGAGACCCAGTACTTC.